The 18 T cell receptor beta chains below were found in one sample sequenced in a study of T cells in localized non-small cell lung cancer. This table comes from immunoSEQ multiplex PCR, and its TCRdb copy is limited to in-frame clones, with some not included. The sample has roughly 61,000 clones; 81% are singletons. The sample consisted of PBMCs, taken before any cancer treatment. The origin of the receptors is a man aged 40-75 years with stage II lung adenocarcinoma.

The CDR3 region has the DNA TGTGCCAGCAGCGTATATGACCAGGGTTTCTACGAGCAGTACTTC. This codes for CASSVYDQGFYEQYF. V usage is TRBV9 and J usage is TRBJ2-7; D is perhaps TRBD1 (5 bases). The CDR3 has 15 residues. V shed 1 base and J shed 3 bases, with 14 bases lying between them. Germline V gene sequence: CDR1 SGDLS, CDR2 YYNGEE.

CDR3 residues: CASSPDQKAYEQYF. In DNA form, the CDR3 reads TGTGCCAGCAGCCCGGATCAAAAAGCCTACGAGCAGTACTTC. This sequence joins TRBV5-4 and TRBJ2-7, with D unclear. CDR3 length: 14 residues. The V gene lost 4 bases and the J gene lost 2 bases, with 13 bases spanning the gap. The germline V gene has CDR1 SGHNT and CDR2 YYREEE (reference sequence).

CDR3 nucleotides: TGTGCCAGCAGCAAAGTAGCACCGGTAGCGGGGTCTATTACCTCCTCCTACGAGCAGTACTTC. Protein: CASSKVAPVAGSITSSYEQYF. The chain combines TRBV21-1 with TRBJ2-7; the DNA was not compared with TRBD2, the D call given in the table. TRBV21-1 is a pseudogene. The CDR3 loop spans 21 amino acids.

The chain has TRBV7-8 and TRBJ2-1; a weak D match, TRBD2 (5 bases). CDR3 length equals 13 residues. In germline, CDR1 is SGHVS, CDR2 FQNEAQ. V lost 1 base to trimming and J lost 7 bases, with 8 bases between them. CDR3 DNA sequence: TGTGCCAGCAGCTTAGGGGTAGCGAATGAGCAGTTCTTC. As protein: CASSLGVANEQFF. Full variable domain (outside the CDR3, taken from reference TRBV7-8 and TRBJ2-1): GAGVSQSPRYKVAKRGQDVALRCDPISGHVSLFWYQQALGQGPEFLTYFQNEAQLDKSGLPSDRFFAERPEGSVSTLKIQRTQQEDSAVYLCASSLGVANEQFFGPGTRLTVL.

This clone was seen just once. This chain joins TRBV2 and TRBJ2-1, with 10 bases matching TRBD2. Germline values: CDR1 SNHLY, CDR2 FYNNEI. Trimming cost V 6 bases and J 14 bases; bases outside gene matches: 13. This CDR3 has 14 amino acids. The CDR3 reads CASSVGLALIGEFF. CDR3 DNA: TGTGCCAGCAGCGTGGGACTAGCGCTTATCGGGGAGTTCTTC.

The rearrangement links TRBV29-1 to TRBJ1-2, with 12 bases matching TRBD1. CDR3 length: 13 amino acids. Losses at the gene ends were 8 bases for V and 8 bases for J; bases not matched to a gene: 9. Germline assignment: CDR1 SQVTM and CDR2 ANQGSEA. The CDR3 loop reads CSIQGQGAEGYTF. The CDR3 region has the DNA TGCAGCATCCAGGGACAGGGGGCAGAGGGCTACACCTTC.

The rearrangement uses TRBV2 and TRBJ1-5; 9 nucleotides agree with TRBD1. The CDR3 spans 14 residues. V trimming: 5 bases; J trimming: 5 bases; junction bases outside the gene matches: 4. Germline-derived CDR1 and CDR2 are SNHLY and FYNNEI. CDR3 DNA sequence: TGTGCCAGCAGTCTGGGACAGGGACATCAGCCCCAGCATTTT. As protein: CASSLGQGHQPQHF.

The V gene is TRBV5-1, the J gene TRBJ1-1; tentative D call: TRBD1 (6 bases). Trimming took 3 bases from V and 7 from J, leaving 13 bases between them. This CDR3 contains 13 residues. CDR1 and CDR2 from the germline V gene are SGHRS and YFSETQ. CDR3: CASSSPGHFEAFF. CDR3 DNA: TGCGCCAGCAGCTCACCGGGACATTTTGAAGCTTTCTTT.

This clone was detected only once. The rearrangement joins TRBV5-1 to TRBJ2-6, with D perhaps TRBD2 (6 bases). The CDR3 loop spans 18 amino acids. Trimming took off 0 bases at V and 1 base at J, with 14 bases between the two ends. Germline values: CDR1 SGHRS, CDR2 YFSETQ. The CDR3 sequence is CASSLVVGRRSGANVLTF. Written as DNA, the CDR3 is TGCGCCAGCAGCTTGGTAGTGGGGAGGAGGTCTGGGGCCAACGTCCTGACTTTC.

V is TRBV6-1 and J is TRBJ1-5, with a tentative D call TRBD1 (5 bases). With 3 bases removed from V and 4 bases from J, the gap between germline ends came to 13 bases. In germline, CDR1 is MNHNS, CDR2 SASEGT. The CDR3 sequence is 15 residues long. The CDR3 spells CASSDIRAGNQPQHF. As DNA, the CDR3 is TGTGCCAGCAGTGACATCAGGGCGGGAAATCAGCCCCAGCATTTT.

This clone is a singleton in its sample. The chain combines TRBV6-5 with TRBJ1-1; D remains ambiguous. CDR3 length: 14 residues. The ends were cut back, 0 bases at V and 11 bases at J, with 16 bases in the middle. Germline lookup yields CDR1 MNHEY and CDR2 SVGAGI. CDR3 region: CASSYSGPYSTAFF. The CDR3 DNA is TGTGCCAGCAGTTACTCCGGGCCCTACTCGACGGCTTTCTTT.

The chain carries TRBV11-3 and TRBJ2-1; TRBD1 might be the D (6 bases). The V gene's germline CDR1 is SGHNT and CDR2 YENEEA. V shed 5 bases and J shed 2 bases, with 13 bases lying between them. The CDR3 has 15 residues. The CDR3 loop reads CASSRYRDTYNEQFF. The CDR3, as DNA: TGTGCCAGCAGCCGATACCGGGACACCTACAATGAGCAGTTCTTC.

This clone was seen once. The J gene is TRBJ2-3, the V gene TRBV5-1; 7 nucleotides agree with TRBD2. The germline V gene has CDR1 SGHRS and CDR2 YFSETQ. V lost 2 bases to trimming and J lost 0 bases; unmatched junction nucleotides: 9. This CDR3 is 17 amino acids long. CDR3 sequence reads: CASSFAWRETSTDTQYF. In DNA form, the CDR3 reads TGCGCCAGCAGCTTTGCTTGGCGGGAGACTAGCACAGATACGCAGTATTTT.

V gene TRBV7-8 combines with J gene TRBJ1-1; unclear D gene. The CDR3 totals 12 residues. Germline V gene sequence: CDR1 SGHVS, CDR2 FQNEAQ. Trimming pared 0 bases from V and 11 bases from J, leaving 10 bases between. As DNA, the CDR3 is TGTGCCAGCAGCTTAGCAGGCGAAAGGGCTTTCTTT. Amino acid sequence: CASSLAGERAFF.

This clone was observed a handful of times. The chain employs TRBV7-9 and TRBJ1-1; TRBD1 matches at 8 bases. Germline V gene sequence: CDR1 SEHNR, CDR2 FQNEAQ (reference sequence). Germline trimming cut 5 bases from V and 0 bases from J; bases unmatched to any gene: 8. CDR3 size: 16 residues. The CDR3 loop reads CASSPGQGSMNTEAFF. The CDR3 DNA reads as TGTGCCAGCAGCCCCGGACAGGGATCCATGAACACTGAAGCTTTCTTT.

This clone showed up just once. The chain carries TRBV21-1 and TRBJ2-5. TRBV21-1 is a recognized pseudogene. The CDR3 runs 15 residues. The CDR3 coding sequence is TGTGCCAGCAGCAAACAGTATAGGGGCGGGGAGACCCAGTACTTC. It codes for CASSKQYRGGETQYF.

This clone was found once. The chain carries TRBV7-8 and TRBJ2-3, with 8 bases fitting TRBD2. This CDR3 is built from 14 residues. The germline V gene has CDR1 SGHVS and CDR2 FQNEAQ. After removal of 5 bases from V and 1 base from J, the junction contained 2 bases not matched to a gene. The CDR3 DNA is TGTGCCAGCAGCCCGGGACTAGGCACAGATACGCAGTATTTT. Its protein is CASSPGLGTDTQYF.

This clone was seen just once. V gene TRBV7-8 combines with J gene TRBJ2-7; no reliable D call. V gave up 5 bases and J gave up 0 bases, with 8 bases separating them. This CDR3 is built from 13 residues. Germline CDR1 SGHVS, CDR2 FQNEAQ. The CDR3 here is CASSLGLSYEQYF. The CDR3 DNA sequence: TGTGCCAGCAGCCTCGGCCTCTCCTACGAGCAGTACTTC.